One sample yielded the 28 T cell receptor beta chains listed below, sequenced in a study of blood T cell repertoires in COVID-19. The method was immunoSEQ multiplex PCR; TCRdb's version includes in-frame clones alone and lacks a portion of them. The sample includes approximately 350,000 clones, around 83% of them seen just once. Sequencing was performed on PBMCs or T cells enriched from blood (not recorded which). Source of these receptors: a woman aged 45-59 years who had recovered from COVID-19.

The chain couples TRBV6-2 or TRBV6-3 to TRBJ1-5; perhaps TRBD1 as D (5 bases). The CDR3 is 15 residues long. Trimming took 5 bases from V and 6 from J, leaving 17 bases between them. The germline V gene has CDR1 MNHEY and CDR2 SVGEGT. CDR3 sequence: CASSKGGTAAQPQHF. CDR3 DNA: TGTGCCAGCAGTAAAGGAGGGACTGCTGCTCAGCCCCAGCATTTT.

The chain combines TRBV18 with TRBJ2-7; perhaps TRBD2 as D (6 bases). Trimming removed 2 bases from V and 6 bases from J, with 20 bases in between. From germline, CDR1 is KGHSH and CDR2 LQKENI. The CDR3 has 16 amino acids. CDR3 protein: CASSPTGAGSGSEQYF. The DNA of the CDR3 is TGTGCCAGCTCACCAACGGGAGCAGGATCAGGGTCCGAGCAGTACTTC.

This chain connects TRBV10-3 to TRBJ2-1, with no clear D. V was trimmed by 3 bases and J by 9 bases, leaving 12 bases between them. Germline V gene lookup returns CDR1 ENHRY and CDR2 SYGVKD. The CDR3 has 13 residues. The CDR3 DNA reads TGTGCCATCAGTGACCCGACACGCAGTGAGCAGTTCTTC. It codes for CAISDPTRSEQFF.

This sequence joins TRBV7-3 and TRBJ1-6; D remains ambiguous. Germline V gene lookup returns CDR1 SGHTA and CDR2 FQGTGA. V was pared by 5 bases and J by 5 bases, with 7 bases between. The CDR3 sequence is 13 residues long. The CDR3 is CASSILDNSPLHF. The CDR3 nucleotides read TGTGCCAGCAGCATCCTAGATAATTCACCCCTCCACTTT.

V is TRBV28 and J is TRBJ1-2; 10 bases are a match to TRBD1. This CDR3 comprises 15 residues. V shed 4 bases and J 4 bases; nucleotides not matched to a gene: 6. From germline, CDR1 is MDHEN and CDR2 SYDVKM. The CDR3 coding sequence is TGTGCCAGCAGTTCGGGACAGGGGAGCATCTATGGCTACACCTTC. Encoded protein: CASSSGQGSIYGYTF.

This chain links TRBV19 with TRBJ1-1; D is possibly TRBD1 (6 bases). CDR1 is LNHDA, CDR2 SQIVND, per germline (reference sequence). This CDR3 spans 16 amino acids. Trimming shortened V by 6 bases and J by 5 bases, and 22 bases separated the two germline ends. This CDR3 is CASRPEFQGRGTEAFF. The DNA for the CDR3 is TGTGCCAGTAGGCCCGAATTTCAGGGGCGCGGGACTGAAGCTTTCTTT.

V and J are TRBV19 and TRBJ2-3, with D perhaps TRBD1 (6 bases). V was cut by 3 bases and J by 2 bases, with 12 bases left in between. The CDR3 covers 15 residues. Germline V gene sequence: CDR1 LNHDA, CDR2 SQIVND (reference sequence). CDR3 amino acids: CASSIEGHLTDTQYF. CDR3 nucleotide sequence: TGTGCCAGTAGTATTGAGGGACACCTCACAGATACGCAGTATTTT.

This chain uses TRBV29-1 with TRBJ1-2; possible D gene TRBD1, 5 bases. The length of the CDR3 is 13 residues. V lost 6 bases, J lost 4 bases, and 15 bases lay in between. The germline gives CDR1 SQVTM, CDR2 ANQGSEA. As DNA, the CDR3 is TGCAGCGTGGGGGGAGGGGTCGGCTATGGCTACACCTTC. This codes for CSVGGGVGYGYTF. Together with reference TRBV29-1 and TRBJ1-2, the CDR3 gives the full variable domain: SAVISQKPSRDICQRGTSLTIQCQVDSQVTMMFWYRQQPGQSLTLIATANQGSEATYESGFVIDKFPISRPNLTFSTLTVSNMSPEDSSIYLCSVGGGVGYGYTFGSGTRLTVV.

The V call is TRBV6-5, the J call TRBJ1-4; D gene uncertain. Germline CDR1 is MNHEY and CDR2 is SVGAGI. This CDR3 has 14 residues. Trimming took 2 bases from V and 5 from J, leaving 9 bases between them. The CDR3 reads CASSYSTVNEKLFF. The CDR3 nucleotides read TGTGCCAGCAGTTACAGCACTGTGAATGAAAAACTGTTTTTT.

The chain recombines TRBV25-1 with TRBJ1-2; D not certain. The CDR3 loop spans 13 amino acids. The ends were cut back, 6 bases at V and 0 bases at J, with 8 bases in the middle. Germline CDR1 reads MGHDK; CDR2 reads SYGVNS. Written as DNA, the CDR3 is TGTGCCAGCAGCGAGGGTCCTAACTATGGCTACACCTTC. Translated, it gives CASSEGPNYGYTF.

Written as DNA, the CDR3 is TGTGCCAGCAGCTTCTCCGGCCAGGTGAACACTGAAGCTTTCTTT. It encodes CASSFSGQVNTEAFF. The chain carries TRBV11-3 and TRBJ1-1; D remains unclear. Trimming pared 3 bases from V and 0 bases from J, leaving 11 bases between. Germline V gene sequence: CDR1 SGHNT, CDR2 YENEEA. The CDR3 covers 15 residues.

This clone has a single count. V and J are TRBV7-9 and TRBJ1-2; D is possibly TRBD1 (6 bases). Trimming removed 3 bases from V and 8 bases from J, with 16 bases in between. The germline CDR1 and CDR2 sequences are SEHNR and FQNEAQ (reference sequence). This CDR3 is 14 amino acids long. This CDR3 reads CASSFKGESEGYTF. The CDR3 DNA reads TGTGCCAGCAGCTTCAAGGGGGAATCTGAAGGCTACACCTTC. Looking up the rest from reference TRBV7-9 and TRBJ1-2 gives the full variable domain: DTGVSQNPRHKITKRGQNVTFRCDPISEHNRLYWYRQTLGQGPEFLTYFQNEAQLEKSRLLSDRFSAERPKGSFSTLEIQRTEQGDSAMYLCASSFKGESEGYTFGSGTRLTVV.

This chain joins TRBV12-3 or TRBV12-4 and TRBJ1-2, with D perhaps matching TRBD1 (6 bases). V lost 6 bases and J 3 bases, leaving 11 bases between the germline ends. CDR3 size: 13 residues. CDR3 loop: CASRQNRDYGYTF. The CDR3 DNA reads TGTGCCAGCAGGCAGAACAGGGACTATGGCTACACCTTC.

The chain couples TRBV7-8 to TRBJ2-2; D is ambiguous. The CDR3 has 13 amino acids. Trimming stripped 5 bases from V and 3 bases from J, with 7 bases between. The germline CDR1 and CDR2 sequences are SGHVS and FQNEAQ. The DNA for the CDR3 is TGTGCCAGCAGCAAAGGAGACACCGGGGAGCTGTTTTTT. It codes for CASSKGDTGELFF.

This chain links TRBV4-2 with TRBJ2-7; 8 bases are a match to TRBD2. The V gene end was trimmed by 1 base and the J gene end by 4 bases; junction bases not matched to a gene: 3. Per the germline V gene, CDR1 is LGHNA and CDR2 is YNFKEQ. This CDR3 spans 14 amino acids. CDR3 nucleotides: TGTGCCAGCAGCCAAGTCGGGGGGGCTTACGAGCAGTACTTC. Residues: CASSQVGGAYEQYF.

The chain has TRBV4-3 and TRBJ1-1; D is unresolved. V shed 4 bases and J shed 0 bases, with 9 bases lying between them. Germline values: CDR1 LGHNA, CDR2 YSLEER. The CDR3 is made up of 14 amino acids. The chain's CDR3 is CASSPGLLNTEAFF. As DNA, the CDR3 is TGCGCCAGCAGCCCAGGACTGTTGAACACTGAAGCTTTCTTT.

This chain connects TRBV5-4 to TRBJ2-7; 11 nucleotides line up with TRBD2. Germline values: CDR1 SGHNT, CDR2 YYREEE (reference sequence). V lost 4 bases to trimming and J lost 4 bases; unmatched junction nucleotides: 4. This CDR3 is 14 amino acids long. CDR3 nucleotide sequence: TGTGCCAGCAGCAGACTAGCGGGGTCGTACGAGCAGTACTTC. Translating it yields CASSRLAGSYEQYF. Supplemented by reference TRBV5-4 and TRBJ2-7, the full variable domain reads ETGVTQSPTHLIKTRGQQVTLRCSSQSGHNTVSWYQQALGQGPQFIFQYYREEENGRGNFPPRFSGLQFPNYSSELNVNALELDDSALYLCASSRLAGSYEQYFGPGTRLTVT.

The DNA of the CDR3 is TGTGCCTGGAGACAGGCGGGAGGGCCCGCAGATACGCAGTATTTT. Its translation is CAWRQAGGPADTQYF. This sequence joins TRBV30 and TRBJ2-3, with 9 positions matching TRBD2. V was clipped by 3 bases and J by 4 bases; unmatched bases: 8. The CDR3 length is 15 residues. Germline V CDR1 and CDR2: GTSNPN, SVGIG (reference sequence). The full variable domain, with the rest looked up from reference TRBV30 and TRBJ2-3, is SQTIHQWPATLVQPVGSPLSLECTVEGTSNPNLYWYRQAAGRGLQLLFYSVGIGQISSEVPQNLSASRPQDRQFILSSKKLLLSDSGFYLCAWRQAGGPADTQYFGPGTRLTVL.

V usage is TRBV2 and J usage is TRBJ2-3; 7 positions agree with TRBD2. From germline, CDR1 is SNHLY and CDR2 FYNNEI. The CDR3 totals 19 residues. V was clipped by 1 base and J by 0 bases; unmatched bases: 13. The CDR3 here is CASSEGGRASGPSTDTQYF. CDR3 bases: TGTGCCAGCAGTGAAGGCGGTAGGGCTAGCGGACCAAGCACAGATACGCAGTATTTT.

This sequence joins TRBV11-1 and TRBJ1-1; D ambiguous. Germline values: CDR1 SGHAT, CDR2 FQDESV (reference sequence). The V end was cut by 2 bases, the J end by 2 bases, with 9 bases between. The CDR3 sequence is 14 residues long. CDR3 in amino acids: CASSLLRGNTEAFF. The CDR3 DNA reads as TGTGCCAGCAGCTTACTCCGGGGAAACACTGAAGCTTTCTTT.

V gene TRBV6-2 or TRBV6-3 combines with J gene TRBJ2-7; TRBD2 matches at 9 bases. Looked up from germline, CDR1 is MNHEY and CDR2 is SVGEGT. V lost 6 bases, J lost 1 base, and 10 bases stayed unmatched. The CDR3 covers 16 residues. The CDR3 is CASSWSLAGGSYEQYF. The CDR3 DNA reads as TGTGCCAGCAGCTGGTCTCTGGCGGGAGGGTCCTACGAGCAGTACTTC.

The table lists this clone with a count of one. The V call is TRBV15, the J call TRBJ1-5; 10 nucleotides align to TRBD1. After removal of 8 bases from V and 6 bases from J, the junction contained 7 bases not matched to a gene. The CDR3 is 14 amino acids. Germline CDR1 is LNHNV and CDR2 is YYDKDF (reference sequence). CDR3: CATAPTGGIQPQHF. The CDR3 bases are TGTGCCACCGCTCCGACAGGGGGCATTCAGCCCCAGCATTTT.

The chain recombines TRBV10-3 with TRBJ1-1, with D possibly being TRBD1 (5 bases). Between the trimmed V and J ends, which lost 0 bases and 1 base, there was a span of 30 bases. The CDR3 sequence is 22 residues long. The germline V gene has CDR1 ENHRY and CDR2 SYGVKD. CDR3 residues: CAISESAGFRGSRPPQNTEAFF. Written as DNA, the CDR3 is TGTGCCATCAGTGAGTCCGCGGGGTTTAGGGGTTCCCGCCCACCCCAGAACACTGAAGCTTTCTTT.

This clone has just one count. V usage is TRBV5-4 and J usage is TRBJ1-6; D is unresolved. Per the germline V gene, CDR1 is SGHNT and CDR2 is YYREEE (reference sequence). The CDR3 totals 16 residues. Trimming shortened V by 4 bases and J by 7 bases, and 18 bases separated the two germline ends. CDR3 protein: CASSPDPVTTNSPLHF. The CDR3 DNA is TGTGCCAGCAGCCCCGACCCGGTAACTACAAATTCACCCCTCCACTTT.

This chain links TRBV6-2 or TRBV6-3 with TRBJ1-2; 8 bases line up with TRBD1. V lost 2 bases, J lost 0 bases, and 5 bases stayed unmatched. The CDR3 runs to 16 residues. From germline, CDR1 is MNHEY and CDR2 SVGEGT. CDR3 sequence reads: CASSYAAGGPNYGYTF. The CDR3 DNA reads TGTGCCAGCAGTTACGCTGCAGGGGGCCCTAACTATGGCTACACCTTC.

V and J are TRBV7-2 and TRBJ1-2; 7 bases agree with TRBD1. With 4 bases clipped from V and 4 bases from J, the junction kept 9 bases outside the gene matches. CDR3 length: 15 amino acids. CDR1 is SGHTA and CDR2 is FQGNSA in the germline V gene. CDR3 nucleotides: TGTGCCAGCAGCTGGACGATGACAGGGACCTATGGCTACACCTTC. It encodes CASSWTMTGTYGYTF.

Concerning this clone: The identical CDR3 is also encoded by other nucleotide sequences in the sample. The chain uses TRBV5-1 and TRBJ1-1; TRBD1 aligns across 7 bases. J was trimmed by 0 bases and V by 2 bases; bases with no gene match: 1. This CDR3 comprises 14 residues. Germline CDR1 reads SGHRS; CDR2 reads YFSETQ. For the CDR3, the DNA is TGCGCCAGCAGCTTAAGGGGGCTGAACACTGAAGCTTTCTTT. Amino acids: CASSLRGLNTEAFF. Variable domain in full (rest from reference TRBV5-1 and TRBJ1-1): KAGVTQTPRYLIKTRGQQVTLSCSPISGHRSVSWYQQTPGQGLQFLFEYFSETQRNKGNFPGRFSGRQFSNSRSEMNVSTLELGDSALYLCASSLRGLNTEAFFGQGTRLTVV.

This clone was observed once. The V and J genes are TRBV2 and TRBJ2-7, with 12 bases matching TRBD2. V dropped 6 bases and J dropped 5; count of bases not matched to a gene: 14. The CDR3 contains 17 residues. Germline CDR1 SNHLY, CDR2 FYNNEI. The CDR3 coding sequence is TGTGCCAGCAGCTCTCCCAGACTAGCGGGAGAACGTGACGAGCAGTACTTC. Its protein product is CASSSPRLAGERDEQYF. Full variable domain (rest looked up from reference TRBV2 and TRBJ2-7): EPEVTQTPSHQVTQMGQEVILRCVPISNHLYFYWYRQILGQKVEFLVSFYNNEISEKSEIFDDQFSVERPDGSNFTLKIRSTKLEDSAMYFCASSSPRLAGERDEQYFGPGTRLTVT.